This entry describes one TCR beta chain. The data are from a study of OX40 agonist ivuxolimab in advanced cancers. Clones were read by immunoSEQ multiplex PCR, and TCRdb kept only the in-frame ones, dropping some. The repertoire includes roughly 100,000 clones, less than 95% of them detected once, and 0.4% to 0.6% sits in the top ten. From germline, CDR1 is LNHDA and CDR2 SQIVND (reference sequence). The CDR3 is made up of 12 amino acids. Trimming cost V 8 bases and J 0 bases, with 5 bases left between them. The clonotype was recovered from an adult with an advanced solid tumor such as melanoma, head and neck, liver or kidney cancer. The input for sequencing was CD4+ or CD8+ T cells sorted from blood, taken in a trial of the OX40 agonist ivuxolimab. The rearrangement uses TRBV19 and TRBJ1-3, with no clear D. The CDR3 DNA reads as TGTGCCAGTTCCTTCTCTGGAAACACCATATATTTT. Its translation: CASSFSGNTIYF.